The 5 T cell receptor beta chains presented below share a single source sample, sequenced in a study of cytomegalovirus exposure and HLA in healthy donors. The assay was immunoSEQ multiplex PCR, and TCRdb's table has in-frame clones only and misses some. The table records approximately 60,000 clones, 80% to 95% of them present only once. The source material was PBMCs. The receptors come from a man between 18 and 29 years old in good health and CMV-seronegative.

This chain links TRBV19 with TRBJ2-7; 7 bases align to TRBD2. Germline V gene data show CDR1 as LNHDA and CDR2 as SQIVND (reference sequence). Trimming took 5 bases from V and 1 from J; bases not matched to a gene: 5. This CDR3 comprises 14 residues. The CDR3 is CASSLRAGSYEQYF. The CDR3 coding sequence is TGTGCCAGTAGTCTACGAGCGGGGTCCTACGAGCAGTACTTC.

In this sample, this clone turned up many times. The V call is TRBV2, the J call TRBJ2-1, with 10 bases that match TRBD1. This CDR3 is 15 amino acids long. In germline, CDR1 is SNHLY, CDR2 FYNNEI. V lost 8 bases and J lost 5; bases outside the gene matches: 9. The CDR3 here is CASSTPGTGDNEQFF. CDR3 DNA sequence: TGTGCCAGCTCGACCCCCGGGACAGGGGACAATGAGCAGTTCTTC. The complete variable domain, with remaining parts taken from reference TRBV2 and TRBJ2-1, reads EPEVTQTPSHQVTQMGQEVILRCVPISNHLYFYWYRQILGQKVEFLVSFYNNEISEKSEIFDDQFSVERPDGSNFTLKIRSTKLEDSAMYFCASSTPGTGDNEQFFGPGTRLTVL.

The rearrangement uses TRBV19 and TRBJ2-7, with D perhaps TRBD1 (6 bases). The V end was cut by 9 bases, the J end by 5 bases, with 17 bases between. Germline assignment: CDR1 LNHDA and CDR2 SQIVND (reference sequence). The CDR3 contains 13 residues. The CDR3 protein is CASSSMGANEQYF. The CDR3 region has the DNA TGTGCCAGCTCTTCAATGGGGGCCAACGAGCAGTACTTC.

The CDR3 protein is CASSYFGQGLHEQFF. The CDR3 DNA follows: TGTGCCAGCAGTTACTTTGGACAGGGTTTACATGAGCAGTTCTTC. The genes are TRBV6-5 and TRBJ2-1; 8 positions match TRBD1. This CDR3 has 15 amino acids. The V segment lost 1 base and the J segment 8 bases; nucleotides outside the gene matches: 7. Looked up from germline, CDR1 is MNHEY and CDR2 is SVGAGI.

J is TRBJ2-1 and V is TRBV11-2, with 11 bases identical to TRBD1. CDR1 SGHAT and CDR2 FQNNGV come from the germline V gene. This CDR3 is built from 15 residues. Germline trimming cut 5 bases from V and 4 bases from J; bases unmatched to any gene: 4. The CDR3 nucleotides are TGTGCCAGCAGCGCCGGGACAGGGGGGTACAATGAGCAGTTCTTC. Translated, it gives CASSAGTGGYNEQFF. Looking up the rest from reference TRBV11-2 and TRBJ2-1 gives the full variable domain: EAGVAQSPRYKIIEKRQSVAFWCNPISGHATLYWYQQILGQGPKLLIQFQNNGVVDDSQLPKDRFSAERLKGVDSTLKIQPAKLEDSAVYLCASSAGTGGYNEQFFGPGTRLTVL.